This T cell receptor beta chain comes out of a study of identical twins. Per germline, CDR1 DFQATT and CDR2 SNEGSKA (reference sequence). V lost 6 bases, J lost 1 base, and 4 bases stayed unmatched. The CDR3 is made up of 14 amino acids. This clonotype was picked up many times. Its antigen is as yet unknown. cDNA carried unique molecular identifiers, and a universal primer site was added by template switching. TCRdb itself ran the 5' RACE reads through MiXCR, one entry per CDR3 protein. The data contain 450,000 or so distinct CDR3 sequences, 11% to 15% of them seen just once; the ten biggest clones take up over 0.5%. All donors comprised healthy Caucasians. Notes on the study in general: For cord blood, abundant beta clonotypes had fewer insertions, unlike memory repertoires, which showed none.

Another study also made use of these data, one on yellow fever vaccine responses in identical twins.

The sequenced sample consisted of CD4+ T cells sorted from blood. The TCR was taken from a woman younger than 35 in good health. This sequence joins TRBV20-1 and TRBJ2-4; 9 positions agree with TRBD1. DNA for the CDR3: TGCAGTGCGCTGACAGGGGGGGCCAAAAACATTCAGTACTTC. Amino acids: CSALTGGAKNIQYF.